A single sample is the source of the 12 T cell receptor beta chains below, sequenced in a study of cytomegalovirus exposure and HLA in healthy donors. Amplification used 60 Vbeta primers and 13 Jbeta primers. Sequencing was performed with immunoSEQ multiplex PCR; in TCRdb, only in-frame clones are kept and a portion is missing. The sample lists about 160,000 clones, 75% to 90% occurring once. The specimen sequenced was PBMCs. The receptors derive from a male donor in good health and CMV-seropositive.

J is TRBJ2-1 and V is TRBV5-4; no clear D. This CDR3 has 13 amino acids. Germline values: CDR1 SGHNT, CDR2 YYREEE (reference sequence). V was trimmed by 0 bases and J by 7 bases, leaving 8 bases between them. CDR3 region: CASSLGLSNEQFF. The CDR3 DNA sequence: TGTGCCAGCAGCTTGGGTCTGTCTAATGAGCAGTTCTTC.

The count of this clone is one. The chain recombines TRBV10-2 with TRBJ2-3; D call uncertain. V dropped 6 bases and J dropped 5 bases, with 18 bases sitting between them. The CDR3 extends over 15 amino acids. Germline lookup yields CDR1 WSHSY and CDR2 SAAADI. CDR3 coding DNA: TGCGCCAGCAGGTCGACTGGCCCACGGCAAGATACGCAGTATTTT. Protein: CASRSTGPRQDTQYF.

This chain's CDR3 is CASSPTDRGVMNTEAFF. CDR3 bases: TGTGCCAGCAGCCCAACGGACAGGGGGGTCATGAACACTGAAGCTTTCTTT. The chain employs TRBV7-9 and TRBJ1-1; 10 nucleotides match TRBD1. Germline V CDR1 and CDR2: SEHNR, FQNEAQ (reference sequence). The CDR3 is 17 residues long. With V trimmed by 5 bases and J by 0 bases, 9 bases remained unmatched.

This chain links TRBV19 with TRBJ2-2, with D perhaps TRBD2 (5 bases). V was pared by 6 bases and J by 4 bases, with 9 bases between. The CDR3 covers 13 residues. In germline, CDR1 is LNHDA, CDR2 SQIVND (reference sequence). The CDR3 loop is CASRGSGTGELFF. In DNA, the CDR3 is TGTGCCAGTAGGGGGAGCGGCACCGGGGAGCTGTTTTTT.

A single count supports this clone. V gene TRBV11-2 combines with J gene TRBJ1-2; D perhaps matches TRBD1 (5 bases). This CDR3 has 14 amino acids. The germline V and J ends were trimmed by 0 bases and 5 bases, with 10 bases remaining between them. Looked up from germline, CDR1 is SGHAT and CDR2 is FQNNGV. The CDR3 here is CASSLEAGSYGYTF. As DNA, the CDR3 is TGTGCCAGCAGCTTAGAGGCAGGGTCTTATGGCTACACCTTC.

The chain has TRBV6-1 and TRBJ1-5; D gene unclear. V shed 0 bases and J shed 3 bases, with 9 bases lying between them. Germline CDR1 and CDR2: MNHNS and SASEGT. The CDR3 totals 15 residues. In DNA form, the CDR3 reads TGTGCCAGCAGTGAAGCAGGAGGGTACAATCAGCCCCAGCATTTT. This encodes CASSEAGGYNQPQHF.

The rearrangement joins TRBV7-3 to TRBJ2-4; a weak D match, TRBD2 (7 bases). The CDR3 spans 15 residues. Germline-derived CDR1 and CDR2 are SGHTA and FQGTGA. V dropped 2 bases and J dropped 6 bases, with 14 bases sitting between them. The chain's CDR3 is CASSLEGGSGNIQYF. In DNA, the CDR3 is TGTGCCAGCAGCTTAGAGGGGGGGTCTGGAAACATTCAGTACTTC. Looking up the rest from reference TRBV7-3 and TRBJ2-4 gives the full variable domain: GAGVSQTPSNKVTEKGKYVELRCDPISGHTALYWYRQSLGQGPEFLIYFQGTGAADDSGLPNDRFFAVRPEGSVSTLKIQRTERGDSAVYLCASSLEGGSGNIQYFGAGTRLSVL.

The chain employs TRBV9 and TRBJ2-3; a weak D match, TRBD2 (5 bases). The V end was cut by 2 bases, the J end by 2 bases, with 9 bases between. This CDR3 is 14 amino acids long. Germline CDR1 SGDLS, CDR2 YYNGEE. The CDR3 sequence: CASSVDYITDTQYF. The CDR3 bases are TGTGCCAGCAGCGTCGACTACATCACAGATACGCAGTATTTT.

This rearrangement joins TRBV7-6 to TRBJ2-1, with TRBD2 matching 10 bases. J was trimmed by 10 bases and V by 5 bases; bases with no gene match: 2. This CDR3 spans 12 amino acids. Germline assignment: CDR1 SGHVS and CDR2 FNYEAQ. CDR3 in DNA: TGTGCCAGCAGCCAGGGACTAGCGGAGCAGTTCTTC. It yields the protein CASSQGLAEQFF.

This clone occurred once. The genes are TRBV5-5 and TRBJ2-5; 8 bases are a match to TRBD2. The CDR3 loop spans 17 amino acids. Germline V gene lookup returns CDR1 SGHKS and CDR2 YYEKEE (reference sequence). The junction had 19 bases not matched to a gene; V was cut back by 5 bases and J by 7 bases. CDR3 sequence reads: CASRWGRERSRGGTQYF. The CDR3 bases are TGTGCCAGCAGGTGGGGACGTGAGCGGAGCCGGGGGGGGACCCAGTACTTC.

The gene calls are TRBV23-1 and TRBJ1-4; D call uncertain. TRBV23-1 has ORF status, its function being uncertain. The V end was cut by 4 bases, the J end by 8 bases, with 17 bases between. The CDR3 runs to 15 residues. CDR3 in amino acids: CASSPWPPGGEKLFF. The CDR3 DNA reads TGCGCCAGCAGTCCCTGGCCCCCCGGCGGAGAAAAACTGTTTTTT.

The chain employs TRBV5-5 and TRBJ2-7; the match to TRBD1 covers 10 bases. Germline loops: CDR1 SGHKS, CDR2 YYEKEE (reference sequence). The CDR3 spans 16 residues. The V segment lost 6 bases and the J segment 2 bases; nucleotides outside the gene matches: 11. CDR3 DNA: TGTGCCAGCAAGCTTGGGCTTGGGACAGGGGCCTACGAGCAGTACTTC. Translating it yields CASKLGLGTGAYEQYF.